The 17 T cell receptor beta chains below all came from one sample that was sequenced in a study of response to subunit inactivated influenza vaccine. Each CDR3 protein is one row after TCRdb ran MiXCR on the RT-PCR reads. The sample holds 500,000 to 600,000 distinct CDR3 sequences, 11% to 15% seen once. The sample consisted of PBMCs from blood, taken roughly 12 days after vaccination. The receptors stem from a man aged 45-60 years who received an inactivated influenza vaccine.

The CDR3 here is CASSPTRDPSTDTQYF. In DNA, the CDR3 is TGTGCCAGCAGCCCTACGAGGGACCCGAGCACAGATACGCAGTATTTT. V gene TRBV21-1 combines with J gene TRBJ2-3; the table's D call TRBD2 went unverified against the DNA. TRBV21-1 is termed a pseudogene. The CDR3 extends over 16 amino acids.

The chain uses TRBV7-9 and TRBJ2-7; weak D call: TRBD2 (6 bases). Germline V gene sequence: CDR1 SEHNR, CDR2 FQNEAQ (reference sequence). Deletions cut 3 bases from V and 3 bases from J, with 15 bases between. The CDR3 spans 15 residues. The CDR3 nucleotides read TGTGCCAGCAGCTTGGGGCTAGCGACCTTCTACGAGCAGTACTTC. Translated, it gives CASSLGLATFYEQYF.

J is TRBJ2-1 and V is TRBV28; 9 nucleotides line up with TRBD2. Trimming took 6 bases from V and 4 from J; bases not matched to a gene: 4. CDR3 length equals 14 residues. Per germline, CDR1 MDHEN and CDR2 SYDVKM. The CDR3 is CASSAGGIYNEQFF. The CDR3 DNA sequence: TGTGCCAGCAGCGCGGGGGGGATATACAATGAGCAGTTCTTC.

Here the CDR3 reads CASRLPGQNQETQYF. CDR3 bases: TGTGCCAGCAGGCTACCGGGACAGAATCAAGAGACCCAGTACTTC. The chain joins TRBV28 to TRBJ2-5; TRBD1 agrees at 7 bases. CDR1 and CDR2 (germline): MDHEN, SYDVKM. V trimming: 6 bases; J trimming: 2 bases; junction bases outside the gene matches: 9. The CDR3 loop spans 15 amino acids.

The CDR3 DNA sequence: TGCGCCAGCAGCCAAGCCCCGGGACAGGGTATCGAGCAGTACTTC. It codes for CASSQAPGQGIEQYF. J is TRBJ2-7 and V is TRBV4-1, with 9 bases identical to TRBD1. This CDR3 comprises 15 residues. V lost 1 base, J lost 6 bases, and 7 bases stayed unmatched. Germline V gene sequence: CDR1 MGHRA, CDR2 YSYEKL.

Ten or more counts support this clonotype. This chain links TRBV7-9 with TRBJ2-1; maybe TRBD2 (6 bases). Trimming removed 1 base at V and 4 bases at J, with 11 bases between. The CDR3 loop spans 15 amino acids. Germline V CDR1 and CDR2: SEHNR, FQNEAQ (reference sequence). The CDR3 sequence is CASSLEGTSYNEQFF. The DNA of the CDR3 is TGTGCCAGCAGCTTAGAGGGGACTTCTTACAATGAGCAGTTCTTC.

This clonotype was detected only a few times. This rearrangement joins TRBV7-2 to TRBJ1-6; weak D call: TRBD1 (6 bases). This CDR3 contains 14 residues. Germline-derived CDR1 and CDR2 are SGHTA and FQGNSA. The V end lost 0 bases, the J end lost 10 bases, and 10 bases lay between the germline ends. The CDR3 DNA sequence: TGTGCCAGCAGCTTAGCCGGGGGCGCGTCACCCCTCCACTTT. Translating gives CASSLAGGASPLHF.

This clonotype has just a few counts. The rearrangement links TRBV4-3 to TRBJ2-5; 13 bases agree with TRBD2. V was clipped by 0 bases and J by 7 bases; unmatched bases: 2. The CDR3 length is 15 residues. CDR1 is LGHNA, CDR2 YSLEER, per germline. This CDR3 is CASSQDWTSGRTQYF. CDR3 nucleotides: TGCGCCAGCAGCCAAGATTGGACTAGCGGGAGGACCCAGTACTTC.

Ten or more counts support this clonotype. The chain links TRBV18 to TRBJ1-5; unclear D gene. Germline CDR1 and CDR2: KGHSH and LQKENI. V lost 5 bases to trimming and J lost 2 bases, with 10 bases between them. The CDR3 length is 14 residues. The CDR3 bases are TGTGCCAGCTCAGAGGGTAGTGGCAATCAGCCCCAGCATTTT. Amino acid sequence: CASSEGSGNQPQHF. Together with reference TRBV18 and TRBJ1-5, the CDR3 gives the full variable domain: NAGVMQNPRHLVRRRGQEARLRCSPMKGHSHVYWYRQLPEEGLKFMVYLQKENIIDESGMPKERFSAEFPKEGPSILRIQQVVRGDSAAYFCASSEGSGNQPQHFGDGTRLSIL.

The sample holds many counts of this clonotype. The CDR3 reads CASSLEGDYGYTF. The CDR3 bases are TGTGCCAGCAGTTTAGAAGGGGACTATGGCTACACCTTC. This chain joins TRBV12-3 or TRBV12-4 and TRBJ1-2; D may be TRBD1 (5 bases). V was pared by 1 base and J by 3 bases, with 6 bases between. The CDR3 has 13 residues.

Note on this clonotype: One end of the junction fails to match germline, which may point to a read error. CDR3 amino acids: CAIGADTQYF. DNA for the CDR3: TGCGCGATCGGTGCAGATACGCAGTATTTT. The chain has TRBV7-2 and TRBJ2-3; the D is unclear. Germline CDR1 and CDR2: SGHTA and FQGNSA. The length of the CDR3 is 10 residues.

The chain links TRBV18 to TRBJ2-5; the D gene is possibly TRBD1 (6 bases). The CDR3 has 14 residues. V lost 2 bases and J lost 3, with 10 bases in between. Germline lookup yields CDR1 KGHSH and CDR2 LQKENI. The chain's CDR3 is CASSPTTGKETQYF. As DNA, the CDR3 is TGTGCCAGCTCACCAACAACAGGGAAAGAGACCCAGTACTTC.

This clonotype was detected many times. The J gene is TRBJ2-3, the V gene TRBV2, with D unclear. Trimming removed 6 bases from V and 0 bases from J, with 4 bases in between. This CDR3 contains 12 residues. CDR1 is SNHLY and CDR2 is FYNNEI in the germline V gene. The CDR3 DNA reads TGTGCCAGCAGGGTCAGCACAGATACGCAGTATTTT. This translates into CASRVSTDTQYF.

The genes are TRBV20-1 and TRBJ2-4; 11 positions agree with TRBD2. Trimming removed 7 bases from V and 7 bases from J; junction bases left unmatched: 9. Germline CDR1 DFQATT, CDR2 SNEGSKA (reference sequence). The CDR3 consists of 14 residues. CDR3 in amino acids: CSVIAGGRSNIQYF. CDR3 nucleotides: TGCAGTGTTATAGCGGGGGGGCGTAGCAACATTCAGTACTTC.

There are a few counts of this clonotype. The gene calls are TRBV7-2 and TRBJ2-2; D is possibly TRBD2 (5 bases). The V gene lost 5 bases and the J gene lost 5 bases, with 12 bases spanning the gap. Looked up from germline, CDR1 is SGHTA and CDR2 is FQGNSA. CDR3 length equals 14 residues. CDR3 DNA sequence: TGTGCCAGCAGCCCCAACTCGGGAACCGGGGAGCTGTTTTTT. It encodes CASSPNSGTGELFF.

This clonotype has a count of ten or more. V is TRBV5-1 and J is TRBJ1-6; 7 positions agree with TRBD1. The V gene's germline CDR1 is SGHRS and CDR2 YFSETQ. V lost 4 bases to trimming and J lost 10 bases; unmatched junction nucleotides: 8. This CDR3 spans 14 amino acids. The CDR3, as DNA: TGCGCCAGCAGCCAAAGACAGGGAACATCACCCCTCCACTTT. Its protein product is CASSQRQGTSPLHF.

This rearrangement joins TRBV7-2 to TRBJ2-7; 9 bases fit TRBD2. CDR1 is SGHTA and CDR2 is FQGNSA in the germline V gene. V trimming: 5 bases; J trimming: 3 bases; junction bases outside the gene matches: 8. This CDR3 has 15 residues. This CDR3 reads CASSTEGLASYEQYF. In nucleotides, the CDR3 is TGTGCCAGCAGCACAGAAGGACTAGCGAGCTACGAGCAGTACTTC.